The clone carrying this T cell receptor (beta chain) was picked up many times. Its cognate antigen is unknown. The sample is drawn from a study of T cells in Graves' hyperthyroidism and ophthalmopathy. Findings of the study overall: A model of 13 V-J pairs discriminated ophthalmopathy from stable hyperthyroidism.

Amplification of TCR beta CDR3 regions used RNA as the template. The HTBI primer set was used in a first-round RT-PCR of the TCR CDR3. Using its own MiXCR run on the multiplex PCR reads, TCRdb lists one record per CDR3 protein. The table has about 710,000 distinct CDR3 sequences, around 17% seen once. Exclusion of patients followed from uncontrolled infection, other autoimmune disease, pregnancy or lactation. The V gene's germline CDR1 is MDHEN and CDR2 SYDVKM. With V trimmed by 6 bases and J by 6 bases, 10 bases remained unmatched. CDR3 length: 15 amino acids. Sequencing was performed on blood. This chain links TRBV28 with TRBJ2-1; 8 bases align to TRBD2. The clonotype comes from a man aged 18 to 30 with Graves' hyperthyroidism. This CDR3 is CASRTSGSVSNEQFF. The CDR3 DNA is TGTGCCAGCAGAACGAGCGGGAGCGTATCCAATGAGCAGTTCTTC.